This TCR beta chain originates from a study of cytomegalovirus exposure and HLA in healthy donors. Germline loops: CDR1 WNHNN, CDR2 SYGVQD (reference sequence). Trimming removed 3 bases at V and 7 bases at J, with 10 bases between. This CDR3 is 13 amino acids long. Researchers ran the PCR with 60 Vbeta and 13 Jbeta primers. Generated by immunoSEQ multiplex PCR, the TCRdb table keeps only in-frame clones and is missing some. This table holds tens of thousands of clones, nearly 70% found once. Study results and limitations: Analyses of presence and absence presupposed an approximately uniform sequencing depth across donors. Some segments of the V type, notably TRBV6-2 and TRBV6-3, were excluded as indistinguishable. In a later analysis, compared with equally common non-associated chains, HLA-associated beta chains were more expanded. In most subjects, TCR beta sequences reportedly gave accurate predictions of HLA-A and HLA-B alleles.

Comment on this clone: The antigen is unknown.

The rearrangement links TRBV10-1 to TRBJ2-1; unclear D gene. The sequence came from a woman between 50 and 59 years old in good health and CMV-seropositive. Sequenced: PBMCs. CDR3 amino acids: CASSDGRLNEQFF. Written as DNA, the CDR3 is TGCGCCAGCAGTGATGGCAGGCTGAATGAGCAGTTCTTC.